The 4 T cell receptor beta chains presented below share a single source sample, sequenced in a study of immune cell composition in non-small cell lung cancer. TCRdb's table, derived via immunoSEQ multiplex PCR, lists solely in-frame clones and lacks some. This table has about 8,700 clones, 67% appearing once. The normal lung sample lay at least 3 cm, and maximally far, from the tumour. Material for sequencing was non-adjacent lung tissue. The receptors here all came from a human donor with non-small cell lung cancer.

This rearrangement joins TRBV10-2 to TRBJ2-7, with TRBD1 matching 8 bases. The CDR3 sequence is 15 residues long. V was clipped by 6 bases and J by 6 bases; unmatched bases: 13. The V gene's germline CDR1 is WSHSY and CDR2 SAAADI. CDR3 sequence (DNA): TGCGCCAGCAGGCAGGGGGCCGGCGGCGGTGGCGAGCAGTACTTC. This codes for CASRQGAGGGGEQYF.

The V and J genes are TRBV5-4 and TRBJ1-1, with 7 bases fitting TRBD1. Per germline, CDR1 SGHNT and CDR2 YYREEE (reference sequence). The CDR3 contains 14 residues. Losses at the gene ends were 4 bases for V and 5 bases for J; bases not matched to a gene: 8. The CDR3 nucleotides read TGTGCCAGCAGCCCAACAGGGGATGGGACTGAAGCTTTCTTT. Its translation: CASSPTGDGTEAFF.

The rearrangement uses TRBV20-1 and TRBJ2-3, with D maybe TRBD1 (5 bases). This CDR3 region has 11 residues. V gave up 5 bases and J gave up 12 bases, with 15 bases separating them. CDR1 is DFQATT and CDR2 is SNEGSKA in the germline V gene (reference sequence). The CDR3 region has the DNA TGCAGTGCTCCCGCAGGGTCCGTTCAGTATTTT. It encodes CSAPAGSVQYF.

The CDR3 is CASSASEPGDSNQPQHF. The CDR3, as DNA: TGTGCCAGCTCCGCTAGTGAGCCGGGGGATAGCAATCAGCCCCAGCATTTT. V usage is TRBV18 and J usage is TRBJ1-5; tentatively, D is TRBD1 (5 bases). Trimming cost V 6 bases and J 0 bases, with 18 bases left between them. The CDR3 has 17 residues. Germline V gives CDR1 KGHSH, CDR2 LQKENI. Full variable domain (remainder filled in from reference TRBV18 and TRBJ1-5): NAGVMQNPRHLVRRRGQEARLRCSPMKGHSHVYWYRQLPEEGLKFMVYLQKENIIDESGMPKERFSAEFPKEGPSILRIQQVVRGDSAAYFCASSASEPGDSNQPQHFGDGTRLSIL.